This TCR beta chain was identified during a study of T cells in Graves' hyperthyroidism and ophthalmopathy. The definition of stable Graves' hyperthyroidism was no ophthalmopathy progression within 18 months. What was amplified from RNA transcripts were TCR beta CDR3 regions. HTBI primers were employed in a first-round RT-PCR of the TCR CDR3. TCRdb independently ran MiXCR on the multiplex PCR reads; one entry per CDR3 protein. This table holds a few hundred thousand distinct CDR3 sequences, about 15% found once. This clonotype was picked up many times. The target antigen is unknown. Trimming took 4 bases from V and 8 from J, leaving 13 bases between them. Germline V gene data show CDR1 as KGHDR and CDR2 as SFDVKD. The length of the CDR3 is 13 residues. Findings of the study overall: In simple terms, a model built on 13 V-J features told ophthalmopathy apart from stable hyperthyroidism.

The specimen sequenced was blood. The receptor was isolated from a woman aged 25 to 39 with Graves' hyperthyroidism. The V and J genes are TRBV24-1 and TRBJ1-2, with a tentative D call TRBD1 (5 bases). CDR3 protein: CATSDGRAGGYTF. Written as DNA, the CDR3 is TGTGCCACCAGTGACGGCAGGGCGGGCGGCTACACCTTC.